A single sample is the source of the 2 T cell receptor beta chains below, sequenced in a study of T cells after yellow fever vaccination. TCRdb fed the 5' RACE reads into MiXCR, producing one record per CDR3 protein. Among some 350,000 distinct CDR3 sequences listed, roughly 10% were seen once. The sample consisted of PBMCs, taken on the day of the first yellow fever vaccination. These TCRs come from a man between 18 and 35 years old who received the YFV17D yellow fever vaccine.

The J gene is TRBJ2-3, the V gene TRBV7-9; 9 positions match TRBD1. The J segment lost 5 bases and the V segment lost 5 bases, leaving 8 bases of the junction unmatched. Germline V lookup: CDR1 SEHNR, CDR2 FQNEAQ (reference sequence). The CDR3 has 15 amino acids. CDR3 coding DNA: TGTGCCAGCAGCGACACCCGGACAGGGGTAGATACGCAGTATTTT. Its protein product is CASSDTRTGVDTQYF.

This clonotype was found many times. This chain's CDR3 is CASSLPGGLSNEQFF. The CDR3 nucleotides read TGTGCCAGCAGCTTACCGGGGGGCCTATCCAATGAGCAGTTCTTC. This chain joins TRBV7-9 and TRBJ2-1, with D perhaps matching TRBD2 (7 bases). This CDR3 is built from 15 residues. V was trimmed by 2 bases and J by 6 bases, leaving 14 bases between them. CDR1 and CDR2 from the germline V gene are SEHNR and FQNEAQ (reference sequence).